This T cell receptor beta chain was observed in a study of T cell responses to AZD1222 COVID-19 vaccine. Study context: Second doses that came at about 4 or about 12 weeks were put together. Study observations and caveats: Clonal diversity may have been underestimated, and the donors were mostly white British, with more females than males.

The V gene lost 4 bases and the J gene lost 6 bases, with 19 bases spanning the gap. CDR1 SGHAT and CDR2 FQNNGV come from the germline V gene. CDR3 length equals 17 residues. Clones were read by immunoSEQ multiplex PCR, and TCRdb kept only the in-frame ones, dropping some. The sample lists about 130,000 clones; 89% were seen once. Concerning this clone itself: The antigen is undetermined.

This sample comprised peripheral blood, obtained on day 0 of AZD1222 vaccination. The chain carries TRBV11-2 and TRBJ1-6; D gene unclear. The receptor comes from an adult in good health. CDR3 region: CASSSLGPKRGNSPLHF. CDR3 DNA: TGTGCCAGCAGCTCCCTAGGGCCTAAGCGGGGTAATTCACCCCTCCACTTT.